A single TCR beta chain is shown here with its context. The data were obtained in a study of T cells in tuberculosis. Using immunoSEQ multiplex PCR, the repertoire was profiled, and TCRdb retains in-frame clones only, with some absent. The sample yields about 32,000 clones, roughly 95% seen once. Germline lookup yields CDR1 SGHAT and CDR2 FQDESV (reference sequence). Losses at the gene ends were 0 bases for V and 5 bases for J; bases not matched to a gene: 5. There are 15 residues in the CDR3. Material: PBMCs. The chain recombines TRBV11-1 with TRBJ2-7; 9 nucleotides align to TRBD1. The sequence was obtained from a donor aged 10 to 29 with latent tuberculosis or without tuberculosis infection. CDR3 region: CASSLAGQGGDEQYF. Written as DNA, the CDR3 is TGTGCCAGCAGCTTAGCGGGACAGGGTGGGGACGAGCAGTACTTC.